These 19 T cell receptor beta chains were all obtained from the same sample, sequenced in a study of neurological immune-mediated disorders. TCRdb used MiXCR to reprocess the 5' RACE reads, holding one entry per CDR3 protein. The sample carries about 24,000 distinct CDR3 sequences, 6.7% recorded once. The sample comprised PBMCs. The origin of the receptors is a woman aged 40 to 50 in good health.

Many counts were recorded for this clonotype. J is TRBJ1-5 and V is TRBV20-1; D is possibly TRBD1 (5 bases). CDR3 size: 13 residues. The germline CDR1 and CDR2 sequences are DFQATT and SNEGSKA (reference sequence). The V end was cut by 7 bases, the J end by 7 bases, with 17 bases between. The CDR3 region has the DNA TGCAGTGTAGTAAGGGGTCGAGAGCAGCCCCAGCATTTT. The encoded protein is CSVVRGREQPQHF.

At least ten counts were recorded for this clonotype. The rearrangement links TRBV19 to TRBJ2-2; D not resolved. V shed 4 bases and J shed 7 bases, with 10 bases lying between them. CDR1 LNHDA and CDR2 SQIVND come from the germline V gene (reference sequence). The CDR3 is made up of 13 amino acids. The DNA for the CDR3 is TGTGCCAGTAGTACCTTCATACTCGGGGAGCTGTTTTTT. It encodes CASSTFILGELFF.

The chain employs TRBV7-9 and TRBJ2-5, with D uncertain. The CDR3 is 10 residues long. Germline V gives CDR1 SEHNR, CDR2 FQNEAQ (reference sequence). Trimming left V 7 bases short and J 3 bases short, with 3 bases between. The CDR3 sequence is CASKKETQYF. The CDR3 coding sequence is TGTGCCAGCAAAAAAGAGACCCAGTACTTC.

This clonotype was recorded at least ten times. The genes are TRBV3-1 and TRBJ2-5; D not certain. V lost 4 bases, J lost 5 bases, and 11 bases lay in between. Looked up from germline, CDR1 is LGHDT and CDR2 is YNNKEL (reference sequence). This CDR3 comprises 13 residues. In DNA, the CDR3 is TGTGCCAGCAGCCTCCCCGGTGGGGAGACCCAGTACTTC. Its translation: CASSLPGGETQYF.

By frequency in the sample, this clonotype is medium-sized (0.01 to 0.1%). V and J are TRBV12-3 or TRBV12-4 and TRBJ2-1; no firm D call. V gave up 6 bases and J gave up 9 bases, with 15 bases separating them. This CDR3 spans 13 amino acids. The CDR3 DNA sequence: TGTGCCAGCAGCCCCTCAGGCTTCGTTGAGCAGTTCTTC. Its translation is CASSPSGFVEQFF.

This clonotype was seen repeatedly, ten times or more. The chain joins TRBV29-1 to TRBJ2-7; D is unresolved. CDR3 length: 13 residues. Germline-derived CDR1 and CDR2 are SQVTM and ANQGSEA. Trimming removed 5 bases at V and 7 bases at J, with 18 bases between. CDR3 protein: CSVQGPPVIEQYF. The CDR3 DNA is TGCAGCGTTCAAGGCCCCCCAGTTATTGAGCAGTACTTC.

This clonotype came up many times. This chain uses TRBV7-9 with TRBJ2-2; TRBD1 matches 8 bases. The germline gives CDR1 SEHNR, CDR2 FQNEAQ (reference sequence). Unmatched junction bases numbered 5, after V lost 5 bases and J lost 3 bases. The CDR3 length is 15 residues. CDR3: CASSPQGGYTGELFF. The CDR3 nucleotides are TGTGCCAGCAGCCCACAGGGGGGTTACACCGGGGAGCTGTTTTTT.

This clonotype was observed many times. The chain has TRBV12-3 or TRBV12-4 and TRBJ2-1; D tentatively fits TRBD1 or TRBD2 (5 bases each). The CDR3 runs 13 residues. V lost 5 bases and J lost 7, with 12 bases in between. For the CDR3, the DNA is TGTGCCAGCAGTCCTGGGACCTCTAATGAGCAGTTCTTC. It encodes CASSPGTSNEQFF.

This clonotype was seen repeatedly, ten times or more. This rearrangement joins TRBV25-1 to TRBJ1-1; D is perhaps TRBD1 (5 bases). The CDR3 has 16 amino acids. V lost 2 bases, J lost 0 bases, and 13 bases lay in between. The germline gives CDR1 MGHDK, CDR2 SYGVNS. CDR3 amino acids: CASSERTGHLNTEAFF. CDR3 coding DNA: TGTGCCAGCAGTGAACGTACAGGACACCTGAACACTGAAGCTTTCTTT.

This clonotype is deemed medium-sized. The chain is built from TRBV20-1 and TRBJ2-7; no reliable D call. The V and J ends lost 1 base and 2 bases respectively, with 9 bases between them. CDR1 is DFQATT, CDR2 SNEGSKA, per germline (reference sequence). The CDR3 runs 13 residues. DNA of the CDR3: TGCAGTGCTAGAGGGGCTTTTCCCTACGAGCAGTACTTC. The encoded protein is CSARGAFPYEQYF.

A few counts support this clonotype. The chain combines TRBV20-1 with TRBJ2-2; a possible D gene is TRBD1 (6 bases). Trimming pared 3 bases from V and 4 bases from J, leaving 18 bases between. This CDR3 is 16 amino acids long. Germline loops: CDR1 DFQATT, CDR2 SNEGSKA (reference sequence). The CDR3 protein is CSARGLGALITGELFF. The CDR3 region has the DNA TGCAGTGCTAGGGGCTTGGGGGCGCTGATCACCGGGGAGCTGTTTTTT.

This clonotype was counted many times. The chain is built from TRBV3-1 and TRBJ2-7; D remains unclear. The germline gives CDR1 LGHDT, CDR2 YNNKEL (reference sequence). The CDR3 has 11 amino acids. V lost 2 bases and J 3 bases, leaving 2 bases between the germline ends. The CDR3 nucleotides are TGTGCCAGCAGCCAATACTACGAGCAGTACTTC. This translates into CASSQYYEQYF.

This clonotype is classed as medium-sized. The rearrangement links TRBV5-5 to TRBJ2-7; 9 positions agree with TRBD2. This CDR3 has 15 amino acids. CDR1 SGHKS and CDR2 YYEKEE come from the germline V gene (reference sequence). The junction had 7 bases not matched to a gene; V was cut back by 4 bases and J by 2 bases. The CDR3: CASSTRGLAAYEQYF. The CDR3 DNA reads as TGTGCCAGCAGCACTCGGGGACTAGCCGCCTACGAGCAGTACTTC.

This clonotype was counted many times. CDR3 region: CSAATPGMDYGYTF. DNA of the CDR3: TGCAGCGCCGCAACGCCAGGGATGGACTATGGCTACACCTTC. V is TRBV29-1 and J is TRBJ1-2; a possible D gene is TRBD1 (5 bases). Per germline, CDR1 SQVTM and CDR2 ANQGSEA. V was trimmed by 7 bases and J by 3 bases, leaving 18 bases between them. The CDR3 extends over 14 amino acids. The whole variable domain, remainder taken from reference TRBV29-1 and TRBJ1-2, is SAVISQKPSRDICQRGTSLTIQCQVDSQVTMMFWYRQQPGQSLTLIATANQGSEATYESGFVIDKFPISRPNLTFSTLTVSNMSPEDSSIYLCSAATPGMDYGYTFGSGTRLTVV.

This chain uses TRBV7-2 with TRBJ2-7; 7 nucleotides match TRBD2. This CDR3 has 14 amino acids. The V gene's germline CDR1 is SGHTA and CDR2 FQGNSA. The V gene end was trimmed by 5 bases and the J gene end by 2 bases; junction bases not matched to a gene: 6. CDR3 sequence: CASSRQGGTYEQYF. In DNA, the CDR3 is TGTGCCAGCAGCCGGCAGGGAGGGACCTACGAGCAGTACTTC.

In its sample, this clonotype was seen many times. The V and J genes are TRBV20-1 and TRBJ1-5, with TRBD1 matching 9 bases. J lost 7 bases, V lost 4 bases, and 5 bases had no gene match. CDR3 length equals 13 residues. Germline V gene sequence: CDR1 DFQATT, CDR2 SNEGSKA (reference sequence). Here the CDR3 reads CSAKGQGPQPQHF. Written as DNA, the CDR3 is TGCAGTGCTAAAGGACAGGGGCCCCAGCCCCAGCATTTT.

This clonotype was observed at least ten times. The chain joins TRBV5-1 to TRBJ2-1; D is uncertain. The germline V and J ends were trimmed by 0 bases and 0 bases, with 7 bases remaining between them. The CDR3 is 15 amino acids. Germline CDR1 and CDR2: SGHRS and YFSETQ. In DNA, the CDR3 is TGCGCCAGCAGCTTGGGAGCTGTCTCCTACAATGAGCAGTTCTTC. As protein: CASSLGAVSYNEQFF.

This clonotype occurred many times. The V call is TRBV2, the J call TRBJ2-7; 7 nucleotides match TRBD2. This CDR3 region has 15 residues. Losses at the gene ends were 0 bases for V and 3 bases for J; bases not matched to a gene: 5. Germline V gene sequence: CDR1 SNHLY, CDR2 FYNNEI. The CDR3 loop is CASSEAYRDYYEQYF. The CDR3 DNA reads TGTGCCAGCAGTGAAGCTTACCGGGACTACTACGAGCAGTACTTC.

This clonotype has ten or more counts. The chain joins TRBV6-1 to TRBJ2-2; D may be TRBD1 or TRBD2 (5 bases each). V lost 6 bases, J lost 8 bases, and 16 bases lay in between. The CDR3 runs 14 residues. Germline loops: CDR1 MNHNS, CDR2 SASEGT. The CDR3 loop is CASSVRGAPGELFF. The CDR3, as DNA: TGTGCCAGCAGCGTGCGAGGGGCACCGGGGGAGCTGTTTTTT.